What follows are 20 T cell receptor beta chains derived from one specimen sequenced in a study of T cells in women clearing cervical HPV infection. The assay was immunoSEQ multiplex PCR, and TCRdb's table has in-frame clones only and misses some. The sample totals roughly 30,000 clones. The sample consisted of blood buffy coat. The receptors here all came from a woman aged 18 to 75 with a cervical HPV16 infection that either progressed to CIN3+ or cleared (not recorded which).

Points on this clone: The read gets to within 3 residues of the CDR3 end, and the germline J gene fills in the rest. The genes are TRBV30 and TRBJ2-3, with TRBD1 identical over 8 bases. This CDR3 is 14 amino acids long. Germline V gives CDR1 GTSNPN, CDR2 SVGIG (reference sequence). With V trimmed by 4 bases and J by 3 bases, 6 bases remained unmatched. The sequenced part of the CDR3 DNA is TGTGCCTGGATTCCAGGGGGCATGACAGATACG. Its translation is CAWIPGGMTDT. The full CDR3 is CAWIPGGMTDTQYF.

Concerning this clone: Its ends do not fully match the called genes, so a read error is possible. The read terminates 3 residues ahead of where the CDR3 ends, so the germline J gene completes it. J is TRBJ2-7 and V is TRBV4-2; 12 bases line up with TRBD2. The CDR3 is 18 amino acids. Germline values: CDR1 LGHNA, CDR2 YNFKEQ. The CDR3: CASSQEFGLAGRWDEQYF. CDR3 DNA (partial): TGCGCCAGCAGCCAAGAATTCGGACTAGCGGGAAGGTGGGACGAG.

Details on this clone: Sequencing ends 3 residues short of the CDR3 end; the germline J gene provides the rest. The rearrangement links TRBV2 to TRBJ2-5, with 10 bases aligning to TRBD2. Germline V lookup: CDR1 SNHLY, CDR2 FYNNEI. The V gene end was trimmed by 5 bases and the J gene end by 4 bases; junction bases not matched to a gene: 10. The CDR3 runs to 16 residues. CDR3 bases read: TGTGCCAGCAGTACCTCCCCTAGCGGGAGTGGAGAGACC. It yields the protein CASSTSPSGSGET. In full, the CDR3 reads CASSTSPSGSGETQYF.

The CDR3 bases that were read are TGTGCCAGCAGTTTAGGGACTGGGGCCAACGTG. This sequence encodes CASSLGTGANV. The CDR3 in its entirety is CASSLGTGANVLFF. This chain uses TRBV2 with TRBJ2-2, with TRBD2 as a possible D gene (6 bases). The read stops 3 residues short of the end of the CDR3; the missing end is completed from the germline J gene. The CDR3 has 14 amino acids. The germline CDR1 and CDR2 sequences are SNHLY and FYNNEI.

Details on this clone: The junction differs from germline at one of its ends, possibly a read error. The sequence runs out 3 residues before the end of the CDR3; the remainder is reconstructed from the germline J gene. The chain uses TRBV7-7 and TRBJ1-2; D gene unclear. The CDR3 is made up of 10 amino acids. CDR1 is SSHAT, CDR2 FNYEAQ, per germline (reference sequence). This CDR3 reads CASSTDTYTF. The CDR3 bases that were read are TGTGCTAGCAGCACAGATACC.

About this clone: The CDR3 end lies 3 residues beyond the end of the read and is filled in from the germline J gene. V is TRBV20-1 and J is TRBJ2-5; TRBD2 aligns across 12 bases. The trim removed 1 base at V and 7 bases at J, leaving 7 bases unmatched. The CDR3 is made up of 15 amino acids. Germline values: CDR1 DFQATT, CDR2 SNEGSKA (reference sequence). The part of the CDR3 DNA that was read is TGCAGTGCTAGAGGCTCTAGCGGGGGGGCCGGGACC. Translated: CSARGSSGGAGT. The CDR3, in full, reads CSARGSSGGAGTQYF.

About this clone: The read halts 3 residues ahead of the CDR3 end, with the missing end drawn from the germline J gene. The chain links TRBV11-3 to TRBJ2-1; D remains unclear. The CDR3 runs to 14 residues. Germline V lookup: CDR1 SGHNT, CDR2 YENEEA. The ends were cut back, 3 bases at V and 6 bases at J, with 12 bases in the middle. The CDR3: CASSFRTTTNEQFF. CDR3 DNA (partial): TGTGCCAGCAGCTTTCGAACGACAACCAATGAG.

Worth noting for this clone: The read terminates 3 residues before the CDR3 end, so the remaining end is supplied by the germline J gene. The chain has TRBV7-6 and TRBJ2-5; possible D gene TRBD1, 5 bases. The germline gives CDR1 SGHVS, CDR2 FNYEAQ. V lost 7 bases and J lost 4, with 10 bases in between. CDR3 size: 12 residues. The CDR3 is CASKGMRETQYF. The CDR3 bases that were read are TGTGCCAGCAAGGGGATGCGAGAGACC.

Remarks on this clone: The read ends 3 residues early relative to the CDR3; the germline J gene fills the gap. The rearrangement links TRBV7-8 to TRBJ2-1; 13 bases are shared with TRBD2. CDR3 size: 15 residues. Germline-derived CDR1 and CDR2 are SGHVS and FQNEAQ. V lost 6 bases and J lost 5; bases outside the gene matches: 4. The CDR3 bases that were read are TGTGCCAGCAGGAGGACTAGCGGGGGAAACAATGAG. Encoded protein: CASRRTSGGNNE. The whole CDR3 reads CASRRTSGGNNEQFF.

Concerning this clone itself: The sequenced fragment ends 3 residues before the CDR3 boundary, so the rest is inferred from the germline J gene. V and J are TRBV7-2 and TRBJ1-2; 8 bases map to TRBD1. There are 14 residues in the CDR3. The germline gives CDR1 SGHTA, CDR2 FQGNSA. The CDR3 region is CASSLDGTGRGYTF. The CDR3 bases that were read are TGTGCCAGCAGCTTAGATGGGACAGGAAGGGGC.

As concerns this clone: The read terminates 3 residues before the CDR3 end, so the remaining end is supplied by the germline J gene. The genes are TRBV11-2 and TRBJ2-7, with 12 nucleotides matching TRBD2. The CDR3 covers 15 residues. After removal of 5 bases from V and 4 bases from J, the junction contained 6 bases not matched to a gene. Germline V lookup: CDR1 SGHAT, CDR2 FQNNGV. The DNA read from the CDR3 is TGTGCCAGCAGCCCGGGACTAGCGGGCCTATACGAG. Protein sequence: CASSPGLAGLYE. The whole CDR3 reads CASSPGLAGLYEQYF. The full variable domain, with the rest looked up from reference TRBV11-2 and TRBJ2-7, is EAGVAQSPRYKIIEKRQSVAFWCNPISGHATLYWYQQILGQGPKLLIQFQNNGVVDDSQLPKDRFSAERLKGVDSTLKIQPAKLEDSAVYLCASSPGLAGLYEQYFGPGTRLTVT.

In regard to this clone: Read coverage stops 3 residues before the CDR3 terminus; the germline J gene supplies the remainder. The J gene is TRBJ2-3, the V gene TRBV30; D gene uncertain. The CDR3 sequence is 13 residues long. The germline V gene encodes CDR1 GTSNPN and CDR2 SVGIG (reference sequence). The CDR3 loop is CAWSVDSNQPQYF. The CDR3 bases that were read are TGTGCCTGGAGTGTTGATAGCAATCAGCCG.

To note about this clone: The read halts 3 residues ahead of the CDR3 end, with the missing end drawn from the germline J gene. The gene calls are TRBV30 and TRBJ1-4, with TRBD1 matching over 9 bases. Per the germline V gene, CDR1 is GTSNPN and CDR2 is SVGIG (reference sequence). CDR3 length equals 15 residues. With 1 base clipped from V and 6 bases from J, the junction kept 6 bases outside the gene matches. CDR3 amino acids: CAWSGLRTGDEKLFF. CDR3 bases read: TGTGCCTGGAGTGGTCTTCGGACAGGGGATGAAAAA.

On this clone itself: The read is 3 residues too short to cover the CDR3 end, so that end is filled in from the germline J gene. The chain employs TRBV7-6 and TRBJ1-1; D perhaps matches TRBD1 (5 bases). CDR3 length equals 12 residues. Germline lookup yields CDR1 SGHVS and CDR2 FNYEAQ. The CDR3 here is CASKGMRETAFF. The CDR3 DNA, read in part, is TGTGCCAGCAAGGGGATGCGAGAGACA.

The CDR3 DNA, read in part, is TGTGCCAGCAGCCCGCGGCAGGGGCGGTATGGC. Protein sequence: CASSPRQGRYG. The full-length CDR3 reads as CASSPRQGRYGYTF. The rearrangement joins TRBV7-6 to TRBJ1-2; weak D call: TRBD1 (6 bases). The read stops 3 residues short of the end of the CDR3; the missing end is completed from the germline J gene. There are 14 residues in the CDR3. The germline V and J ends were trimmed by 5 bases and 5 bases, with 15 bases remaining between them. Germline CDR1 reads SGHVS; CDR2 reads FNYEAQ.

Concerning this clone: The read stops 3 residues short of the end of the CDR3; the missing end is completed from the germline J gene. The rearrangement joins TRBV5-1 to TRBJ2-2, with D tentatively TRBD1 (6 bases). This CDR3 region has 14 residues. The V and J ends lost 3 bases and 4 bases respectively, with 10 bases between them. CDR1 is SGHRS and CDR2 is YFSETQ in the germline V gene. CDR3 sequence reads: CASSSQGSTGELFF. The sequenced CDR3 bases are TGCGCCAGCAGCTCACAGGGAAGCACCGGGGAG.

About this clone: The read stops 3 residues short of the end of the CDR3; the missing end is completed from the germline J gene. The chain is built from TRBV11-3 and TRBJ2-1; TRBD1 aligns across 7 bases. The CDR3 is 14 amino acids. Germline V gene sequence: CDR1 SGHNT, CDR2 YENEEA. The J segment lost 8 bases and the V segment lost 8 bases, leaving 12 bases of the junction unmatched. The CDR3 sequence is CASSLATGVDEQFF. Partial CDR3 DNA: TGTGCCAGCTCATTAGCTACAGGGGTCGATGAG.

Comment on this clone: The CDR3 is cut off 3 residues early in the read; its end comes from the germline J gene. The rearrangement links TRBV20-1 to TRBJ2-7; 7 bases are a match to TRBD2. Germline CDR1 and CDR2: DFQATT and SNEGSKA (reference sequence). V shed 4 bases and J 2 bases; nucleotides not matched to a gene: 17. This CDR3 has 17 residues. The DNA read from the CDR3 is TGCAGTGCTAAGACCCTCGGCTGGGAGGGGCAAACCTACGAG. Its translation is CSAKTLGWEGQTYE. Given in full, the CDR3 is CSAKTLGWEGQTYEQYF.

Notes on this clone: The DNA ends 3 residues before the CDR3 does, and the rest of the CDR3 is filled in from the germline J gene. The genes are TRBV7-3 and TRBJ2-7; 8 nucleotides line up with TRBD2. Trimming removed 0 bases from V and 0 bases from J; junction bases left unmatched: 7. The CDR3 totals 17 residues. The V gene's germline CDR1 is SGHTA and CDR2 FQGTGA. CDR3 region: CASSLTRAGESSYEQYF. CDR3 bases read: TGTGCCAGCAGCTTAACCCGAGCGGGAGAGAGCTCCTACGAG.

Note on this clone: The read stops 3 residues short of the end of the CDR3; the missing end is completed from the germline J gene. The rearrangement links TRBV18 to TRBJ1-1; 8 positions agree with TRBD1. Germline CDR1 is KGHSH and CDR2 is LQKENI. The CDR3 length is 17 residues. Germline trimming cut 1 base from V and 6 bases from J; bases unmatched to any gene: 13. The covered CDR3 bases are TGTGCCAGCTCACCACAGACAGGGGCCGAAAAGGGGGCTGAA. Amino acids: CASSPQTGAEKGAE. The complete CDR3 sequence is CASSPQTGAEKGAEAFF. The complete variable domain, with remaining parts taken from reference TRBV18 and TRBJ1-1, reads NAGVMQNPRHLVRRRGQEARLRCSPMKGHSHVYWYRQLPEEGLKFMVYLQKENIIDESGMPKERFSAEFPKEGPSILRIQQVVRGDSAAYFCASSPQTGAEKGAEAFFGQGTRLTVV.